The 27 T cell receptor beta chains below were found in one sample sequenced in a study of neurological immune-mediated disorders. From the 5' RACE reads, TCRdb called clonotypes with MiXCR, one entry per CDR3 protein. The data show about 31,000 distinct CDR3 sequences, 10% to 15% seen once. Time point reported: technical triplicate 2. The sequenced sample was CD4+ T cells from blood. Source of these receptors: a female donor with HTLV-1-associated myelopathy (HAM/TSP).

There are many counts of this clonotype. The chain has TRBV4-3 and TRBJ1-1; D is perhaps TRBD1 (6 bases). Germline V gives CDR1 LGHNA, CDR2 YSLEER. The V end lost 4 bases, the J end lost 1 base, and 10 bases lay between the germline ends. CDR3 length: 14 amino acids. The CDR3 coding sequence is TGCGCCAGCAGCCGGGACACCAAGAACACTGAAGCTTTCTTT. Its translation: CASSRDTKNTEAFF.

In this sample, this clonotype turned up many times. The chain's CDR3 is CASSLAVAGRAPRTQYF. CDR3 nucleotides: TGCGCCAGCAGCTTGGCGGTCGCGGGCCGAGCCCCCAGGACCCAGTACTTC. The J gene is TRBJ2-5, the V gene TRBV5-1; a weak D match, TRBD2 (5 bases). This CDR3 has 17 amino acids. Germline assignment: CDR1 SGHRS and CDR2 YFSETQ. The V end lost 0 bases, the J end lost 7 bases, and 22 bases lay between the germline ends.

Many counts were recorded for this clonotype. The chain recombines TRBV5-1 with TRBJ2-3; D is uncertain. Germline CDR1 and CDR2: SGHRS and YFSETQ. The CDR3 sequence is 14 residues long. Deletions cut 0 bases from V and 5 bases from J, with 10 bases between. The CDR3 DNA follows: TGCGCCAGCAGCTTGGCGTCCGGTAGAGATACGCAGTATTTT. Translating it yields CASSLASGRDTQYF.

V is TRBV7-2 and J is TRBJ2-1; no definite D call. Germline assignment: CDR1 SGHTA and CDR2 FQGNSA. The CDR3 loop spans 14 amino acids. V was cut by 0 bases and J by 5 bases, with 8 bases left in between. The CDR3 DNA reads TGTGCCAGCAGCTTAGCAAGGGTGGACAATGAGCAGTTCTTC. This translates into CASSLARVDNEQFF.

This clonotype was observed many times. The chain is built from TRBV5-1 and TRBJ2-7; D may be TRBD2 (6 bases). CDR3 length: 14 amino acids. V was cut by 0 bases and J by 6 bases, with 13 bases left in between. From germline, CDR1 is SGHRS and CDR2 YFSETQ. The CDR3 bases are TGCGCCAGCAGCTTGGTCGGGAGCAGCGCCGAGCAGTACTTC. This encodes CASSLVGSSAEQYF. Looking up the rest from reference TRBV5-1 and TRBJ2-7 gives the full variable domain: KAGVTQTPRYLIKTRGQQVTLSCSPISGHRSVSWYQQTPGQGLQFLFEYFSETQRNKGNFPGRFSGRQFSNSRSEMNVSTLELGDSALYLCASSLVGSSAEQYFGPGTRLTVT.

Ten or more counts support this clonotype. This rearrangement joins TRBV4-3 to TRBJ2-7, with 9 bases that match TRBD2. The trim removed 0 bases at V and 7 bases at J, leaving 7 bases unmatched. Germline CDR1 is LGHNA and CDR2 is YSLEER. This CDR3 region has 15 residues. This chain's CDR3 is CASSQEALAGWEQYF. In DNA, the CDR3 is TGCGCCAGCAGCCAAGAGGCGCTAGCGGGGTGGGAGCAGTACTTC.

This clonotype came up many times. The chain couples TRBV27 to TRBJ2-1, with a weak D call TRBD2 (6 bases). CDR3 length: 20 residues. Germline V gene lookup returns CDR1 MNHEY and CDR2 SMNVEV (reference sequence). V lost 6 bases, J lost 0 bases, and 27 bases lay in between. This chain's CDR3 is CASRAHRDSAFVFSYNEQFF. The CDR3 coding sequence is TGTGCCAGCAGGGCTCACCGGGACTCCGCGTTCGTTTTCTCCTACAATGAGCAGTTCTTC.

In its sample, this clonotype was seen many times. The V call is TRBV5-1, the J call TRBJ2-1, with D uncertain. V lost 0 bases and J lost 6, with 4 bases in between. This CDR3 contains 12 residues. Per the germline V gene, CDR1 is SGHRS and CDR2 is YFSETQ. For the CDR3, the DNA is TGCGCCAGCAGCTTGGGGGTCAATGAGCAGTTCTTC. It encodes CASSLGVNEQFF.

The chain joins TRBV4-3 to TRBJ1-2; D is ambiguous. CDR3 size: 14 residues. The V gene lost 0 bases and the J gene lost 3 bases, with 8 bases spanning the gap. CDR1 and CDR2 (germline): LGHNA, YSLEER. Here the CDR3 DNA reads TGCGCCAGCAGCCAAGAAACATGGGACTATGGCTACACCTTC. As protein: CASSQETWDYGYTF.

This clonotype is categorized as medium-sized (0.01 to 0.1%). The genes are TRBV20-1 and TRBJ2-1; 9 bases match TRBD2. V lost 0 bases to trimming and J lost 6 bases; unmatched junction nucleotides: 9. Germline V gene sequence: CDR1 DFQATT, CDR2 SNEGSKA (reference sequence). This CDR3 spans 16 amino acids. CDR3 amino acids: CSARDSRSGSGNEQFF. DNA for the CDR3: TGCAGTGCTAGAGATTCACGTAGCGGGAGTGGCAATGAGCAGTTCTTC.

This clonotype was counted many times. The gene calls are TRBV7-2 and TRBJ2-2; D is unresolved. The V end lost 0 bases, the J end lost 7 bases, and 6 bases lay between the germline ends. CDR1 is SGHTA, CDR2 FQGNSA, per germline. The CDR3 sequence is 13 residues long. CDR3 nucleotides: TGTGCCAGCAGCTTAGCATGGGTCGGGGAGCTGTTTTTT. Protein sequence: CASSLAWVGELFF.

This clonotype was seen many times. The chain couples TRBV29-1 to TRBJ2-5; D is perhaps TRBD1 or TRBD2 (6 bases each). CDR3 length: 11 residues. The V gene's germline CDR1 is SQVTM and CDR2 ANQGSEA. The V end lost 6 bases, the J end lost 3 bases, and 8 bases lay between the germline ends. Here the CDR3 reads CSVRGEETQYF. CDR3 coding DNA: TGCAGCGTGAGGGGGGAAGAGACCCAGTACTTC.

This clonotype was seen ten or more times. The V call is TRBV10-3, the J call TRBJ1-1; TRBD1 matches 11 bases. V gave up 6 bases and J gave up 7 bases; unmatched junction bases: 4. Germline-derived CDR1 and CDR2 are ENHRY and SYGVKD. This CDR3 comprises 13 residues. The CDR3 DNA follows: TGTGCCATCAGGGACAGGGGGCTTGGTGAAGCTTTCTTT. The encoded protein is CAIRDRGLGEAFF.

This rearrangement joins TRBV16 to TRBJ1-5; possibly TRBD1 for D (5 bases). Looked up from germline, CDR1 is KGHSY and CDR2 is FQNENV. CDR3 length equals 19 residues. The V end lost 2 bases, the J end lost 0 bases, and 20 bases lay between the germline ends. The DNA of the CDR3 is TGTGCCAGCAGCCAAACCATAGCTCAGGGAAGGGATAGCAATCAGCCCCAGCATTTT. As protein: CASSQTIAQGRDSNQPQHF.

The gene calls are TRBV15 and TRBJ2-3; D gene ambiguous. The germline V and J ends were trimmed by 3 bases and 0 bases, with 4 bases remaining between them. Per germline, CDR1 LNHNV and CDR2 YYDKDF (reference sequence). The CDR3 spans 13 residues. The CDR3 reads CATSSGSTDTQYF. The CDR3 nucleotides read TGTGCCACCAGCAGCGGGAGCACAGATACGCAGTATTTT.

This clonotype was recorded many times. The CDR3 protein is CASSLPGLQETQYF. DNA of the CDR3: TGTGCCAGCAGCCTCCCGGGTTTACAAGAGACCCAGTACTTC. The chain links TRBV9 to TRBJ2-5; D call uncertain. The CDR3 is 14 amino acids. V lost 4 bases and J lost 2, with 12 bases in between. Germline CDR1 is SGDLS and CDR2 is YYNGEE.

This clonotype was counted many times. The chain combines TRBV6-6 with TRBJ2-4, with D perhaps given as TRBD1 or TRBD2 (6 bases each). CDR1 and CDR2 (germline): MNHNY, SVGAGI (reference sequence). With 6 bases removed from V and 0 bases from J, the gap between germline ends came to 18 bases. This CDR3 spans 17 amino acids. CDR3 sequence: CASRQRGTYLAKNIQYF. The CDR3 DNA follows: TGTGCCAGCAGACAACGCGGGACATACCTAGCCAAAAACATTCAGTACTTC.

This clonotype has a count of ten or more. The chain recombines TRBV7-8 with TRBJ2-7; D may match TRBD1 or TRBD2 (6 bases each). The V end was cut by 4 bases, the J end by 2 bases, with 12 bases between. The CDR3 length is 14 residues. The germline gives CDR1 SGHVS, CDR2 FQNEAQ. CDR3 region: CASSSIGGPYEQYF. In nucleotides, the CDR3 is TGTGCCAGCAGCTCTATTGGGGGGCCCTACGAGCAGTACTTC.

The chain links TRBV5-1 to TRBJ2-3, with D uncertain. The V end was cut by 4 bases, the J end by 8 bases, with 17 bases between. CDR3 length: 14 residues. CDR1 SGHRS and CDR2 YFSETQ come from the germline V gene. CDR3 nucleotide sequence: TGCGCCAGCAGCCACCCGATCCCCTCGCGTACGCAGTATTTT. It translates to CASSHPIPSRTQYF.

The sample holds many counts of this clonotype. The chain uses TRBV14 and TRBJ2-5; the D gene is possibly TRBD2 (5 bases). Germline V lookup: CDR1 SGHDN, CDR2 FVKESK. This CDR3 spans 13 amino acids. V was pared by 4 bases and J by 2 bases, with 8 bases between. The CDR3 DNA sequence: TGTGCCAGCAGCCGACTAATACAAGAGACCCAGTACTTC. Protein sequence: CASSRLIQETQYF.

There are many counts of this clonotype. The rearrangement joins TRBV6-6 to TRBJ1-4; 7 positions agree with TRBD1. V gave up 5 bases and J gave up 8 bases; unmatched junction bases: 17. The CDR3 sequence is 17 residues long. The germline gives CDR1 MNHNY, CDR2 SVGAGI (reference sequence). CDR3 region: CASSPTQGGGGGEKLFF. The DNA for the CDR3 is TGTGCCAGCAGTCCCACGCAGGGGGGCGGGGGCGGCGAAAAACTGTTTTTT.

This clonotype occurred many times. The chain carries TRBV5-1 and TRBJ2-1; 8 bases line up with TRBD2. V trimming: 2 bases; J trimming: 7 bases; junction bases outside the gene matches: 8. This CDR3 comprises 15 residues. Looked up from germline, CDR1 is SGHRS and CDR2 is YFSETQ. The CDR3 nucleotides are TGCGCCAGCAGCTTCTTAGCGGGGCCAGGTAATGAGCAGTTCTTC. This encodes CASSFLAGPGNEQFF.

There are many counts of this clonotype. The CDR3 sequence: CASSQVLGAANYGYTF. Written as DNA, the CDR3 is TGTGCCAGCAGCCAAGTTTTAGGGGCCGCTAACTATGGCTACACCTTC. J is TRBJ1-2 and V is TRBV4-2; a possible D gene is TRBD1 (5 bases). This CDR3 comprises 16 residues. Germline assignment: CDR1 LGHNA and CDR2 YNFKEQ. V was pared by 1 base and J by 0 bases, with 12 bases between.

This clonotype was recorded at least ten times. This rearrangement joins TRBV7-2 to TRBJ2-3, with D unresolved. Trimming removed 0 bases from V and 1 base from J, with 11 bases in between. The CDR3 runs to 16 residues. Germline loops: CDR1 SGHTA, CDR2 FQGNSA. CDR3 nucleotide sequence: TGTGCCAGCAGCTTAGCCGGGCTAGTACGCACAGATACGCAGTATTTT. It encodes CASSLAGLVRTDTQYF.

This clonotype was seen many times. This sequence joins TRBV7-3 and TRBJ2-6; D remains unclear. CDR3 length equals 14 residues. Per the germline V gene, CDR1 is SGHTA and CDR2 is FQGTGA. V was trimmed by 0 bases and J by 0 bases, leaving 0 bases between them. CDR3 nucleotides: TGTGCCAGCAGCTTAACCTCTGGGGCCAACGTCCTGACTTTC. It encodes CASSLTSGANVLTF.

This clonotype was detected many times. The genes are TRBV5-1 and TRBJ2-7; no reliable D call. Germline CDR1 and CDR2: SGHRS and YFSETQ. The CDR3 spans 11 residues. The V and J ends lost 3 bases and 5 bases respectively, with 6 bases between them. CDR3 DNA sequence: TGCGCCAGCAGCTCCGGACACGAGCAGTACTTC. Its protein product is CASSSGHEQYF.

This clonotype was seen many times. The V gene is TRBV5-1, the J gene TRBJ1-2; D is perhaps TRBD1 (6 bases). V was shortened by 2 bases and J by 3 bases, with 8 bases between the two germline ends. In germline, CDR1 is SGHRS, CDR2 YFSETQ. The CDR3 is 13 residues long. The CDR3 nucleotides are TGCGCCAGCAGCTTACAGGGTGACTATGGCTACACCTTC. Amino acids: CASSLQGDYGYTF.